The 28 T cell receptor beta chains below were found in one sample sequenced in a study of shared clonotypes between healthy human individuals (dated by TCRdb to the early 2020s). Library preparation was by the immunoSEQ multiplex PCR assay. Here the immuneACCESS table is served through TCRdb, limited to in-frame sequences with V and J called. Missing clones are a known gap in these copies; in checked studies unresolved V genes cover under half, and the rest lacks a known reason. The sample records more than 400,000 clones, roughly 95% of which are singletons. Of the sample, under 0.065% is held by the ten largest clones. What was sequenced was naive CD4+ T cells sorted from blood. What the cell subset or site label conveys for this sample: CD45RA+ positively selected. These receptors came from a woman younger than 45 in good health.

The V and J genes are TRBV4-1 and TRBJ2-7; 14 positions agree with TRBD2. In germline, CDR1 is MGHRA, CDR2 YSYEKL. The CDR3 spans 18 residues. J was trimmed by 0 bases and V by 1 base; bases with no gene match: 5. In DNA form, the CDR3 reads TGCGCCAGCAGCCAAGCCGGACTAGCGGGAGGTCTCTCCTACGAGCAGTACTTC. Protein sequence: CASSQAGLAGGLSYEQYF.

The chain recombines TRBV28 with TRBJ1-2; TRBD1 matches at 12 bases. V shed 3 bases, J shed 2 bases, and the junction held 10 bases outside the gene matches. Per the germline V gene, CDR1 is MDHEN and CDR2 is SYDVKM. The CDR3 is made up of 18 amino acids. CDR3 sequence reads: CASSFYRDRGPQNYGYTF. CDR3 nucleotides: TGTGCCAGCAGTTTCTACCGGGACAGGGGGCCCCAGAACTATGGCTACACCTTC.

This rearrangement joins TRBV6-1 to TRBJ2-7, with TRBD2 matching 10 bases. This CDR3 is 16 amino acids long. Trimming took 2 bases from V and 2 from J; bases not matched to a gene: 6. The germline gives CDR1 MNHNS, CDR2 SASEGT. CDR3 loop: CASSELAGVPTYEQYF. CDR3 DNA: TGTGCCAGCAGTGAACTAGCGGGAGTTCCTACCTACGAGCAGTACTTC.

The J gene is TRBJ2-1, the V gene TRBV5-1; D remains unclear. Germline CDR1 is SGHRS and CDR2 is YFSETQ. The CDR3 runs to 15 residues. V gave up 2 bases and J gave up 2 bases, with 11 bases separating them. The CDR3 spells CASSLGLTAYNEQFF. CDR3 coding DNA: TGCGCCAGCAGCTTAGGGCTGACCGCCTACAATGAGCAGTTCTTC. The variable domain in full, with the rest retrieved from reference TRBV5-1 and TRBJ2-1, is KAGVTQTPRYLIKTRGQQVTLSCSPISGHRSVSWYQQTPGQGLQFLFEYFSETQRNKGNFPGRFSGRQFSNSRSEMNVSTLELGDSALYLCASSLGLTAYNEQFFGPGTRLTVL.

The chain uses TRBV19 and TRBJ2-7; D is uncertain. V dropped 2 bases and J dropped 5 bases, with 19 bases sitting between them. Germline CDR1 is LNHDA and CDR2 is SQIVND (reference sequence). This CDR3 is built from 16 residues. CDR3 region: CASSIPPPDATDEQYF. The CDR3, as DNA: TGTGCCAGTAGTATACCGCCCCCGGACGCAACGGACGAGCAGTACTTC. The full variable domain, its missing parts supplied by reference TRBV19 and TRBJ2-7, is DGGITQSPKYLFRKEGQNVTLSCEQNLNHDAMYWYRQDPGQGLRLIYYSQIVNDFQKGDIAEGYSVSREKKESFPLTVTSAQKNPTAFYLCASSIPPPDATDEQYFGPGTRLTVT.

As for this clone: The same CDR3 is also encoded by other DNA sequences in this sample. The rearrangement joins TRBV18 to TRBJ1-2; possible D gene TRBD1, 6 bases. In germline, CDR1 is KGHSH, CDR2 LQKENI. V lost 3 bases to trimming and J lost 8 bases, with 22 bases between them. CDR3 length equals 16 residues. CDR3 protein: CASSPNVFTTGGGYTF. CDR3 nucleotide sequence: TGTGCCAGCTCACCGAATGTATTCACGACAGGAGGAGGCTACACCTTC.

The chain couples TRBV18 to TRBJ2-5; the match to TRBD2 covers 11 bases. This CDR3 comprises 14 residues. V was pared by 5 bases and J by 3 bases, with 2 bases of the junction left unmatched. The germline gives CDR1 KGHSH, CDR2 LQKENI. The CDR3 region has the DNA TGTGCCAGCTCAACTAGCGGGAGCGAAGAGACCCAGTACTTC. This encodes CASSTSGSEETQYF.

In this sample, this clone turned up once. The same CDR3 also results from other DNA sequences found in this sample. This rearrangement joins TRBV28 to TRBJ1-3; D ambiguous. The length of the CDR3 is 14 residues. Germline V gene sequence: CDR1 MDHEN, CDR2 SYDVKM. Trimming removed 2 bases from V and 0 bases from J, with 5 bases in between. This CDR3 is CASSLVPSGNTIYF. The DNA of the CDR3 is TGTGCCAGCAGTTTAGTACCCTCTGGAAACACCATATATTTT.

This clone was observed a handful of times. The chain couples TRBV28 to TRBJ1-4; D may be TRBD1 (6 bases). This CDR3 region has 14 residues. Germline CDR1 is MDHEN and CDR2 is SYDVKM. Trimming removed 6 bases at V and 12 bases at J, with 20 bases between. The CDR3 sequence is CASSWTADFVELFF. DNA of the CDR3: TGTGCCAGCAGCTGGACAGCCGACTTTGTGGAACTGTTTTTT. Full variable domain (rest looked up from reference TRBV28 and TRBJ1-4): DVKVTQSSRYLVKRTGEKVFLECVQDMDHENMFWYRQDPGLGLRLIYFSYDVKMKEKGDIPEGYSVSREKKERFSLILESASTNQTSMYLCASSWTADFVELFFGSGTQLSVL.

The rearrangement links TRBV7-2 to TRBJ1-1; the D is unclear. Germline values: CDR1 SGHTA, CDR2 FQGNSA. V lost 5 bases to trimming and J lost 0 bases, with 7 bases between them. The CDR3 runs 13 residues. The CDR3: CASSPAMNTEAFF. The CDR3 DNA reads as TGTGCCAGCAGCCCAGCCATGAACACTGAAGCTTTCTTT. The whole variable domain, remainder taken from reference TRBV7-2 and TRBJ1-1, is GAGVSQSPSNKVTEKGKDVELRCDPISGHTALYWYRQSLGQGLEFLIYFQGNSAPDKSGLPSDRFSAERTGGSVSTLTIQRTQQEDSAVYLCASSPAMNTEAFFGQGTRLTVV.

The chain uses TRBV6-1 and TRBJ1-2; D gene unclear. The CDR3 extends over 14 amino acids. Trimming took off 4 bases at V and 3 bases at J, with 12 bases between the two ends. Germline V gene sequence: CDR1 MNHNS, CDR2 SASEGT. The CDR3 loop reads CASSAQASDYGYTF. The CDR3 DNA is TGTGCCAGCAGTGCTCAGGCGTCGGACTATGGCTACACCTTC.

This clone was counted once. The chain uses TRBV7-9 and TRBJ2-5; 7 nucleotides line up with TRBD1. Per germline, CDR1 SEHNR and CDR2 FQNEAQ (reference sequence). The length of the CDR3 is 15 residues. V lost 1 base to trimming and J lost 0 bases; unmatched junction nucleotides: 2. CDR3 region: CASSLVDRHQETQYF. DNA of the CDR3: TGTGCCAGCAGCTTAGTGGACAGGCACCAAGAGACCCAGTACTTC.

The chain has TRBV19 and TRBJ2-1, with TRBD2 matching 10 bases. The CDR3 loop spans 16 amino acids. The J segment lost 6 bases and the V segment lost 3 bases, leaving 8 bases of the junction unmatched. Per the germline V gene, CDR1 is LNHDA and CDR2 is SQIVND (reference sequence). CDR3 sequence: CASSISLAGVGNEQFF. The CDR3 bases are TGTGCCAGTAGTATTAGTCTAGCGGGAGTAGGCAATGAGCAGTTCTTC.

V and J are TRBV6-1 and TRBJ1-2; the match to TRBD1 covers 8 bases. The germline CDR1 and CDR2 sequences are MNHNS and SASEGT. Losses at the gene ends were 4 bases for V and 0 bases for J; bases not matched to a gene: 1. This CDR3 region has 14 residues. CDR3 sequence reads: CASSGTGTNYGYTF. In DNA form, the CDR3 reads TGTGCCAGCAGTGGGACAGGGACTAACTATGGCTACACCTTC.

In its sample, this clone was seen once. This chain links TRBV28 with TRBJ2-7; 9 bases map to TRBD1. In germline, CDR1 is MDHEN, CDR2 SYDVKM. Trimming removed 5 bases from V and 1 base from J; junction bases left unmatched: 9. This CDR3 has 16 amino acids. CDR3 nucleotides: TGTGCCAGCAGTGTCCCCGGGACAGGGAGTTCCTACGAGCAGTACTTC. This encodes CASSVPGTGSSYEQYF. Together with reference TRBV28 and TRBJ2-7, the CDR3 gives the full variable domain: DVKVTQSSRYLVKRTGEKVFLECVQDMDHENMFWYRQDPGLGLRLIYFSYDVKMKEKGDIPEGYSVSREKKERFSLILESASTNQTSMYLCASSVPGTGSSYEQYFGPGTRLTVT.

The CDR3 coding sequence is TGTGCCAGCAGTTTGCTAGCGGGAGATAACATTCAGTACTTC. Its protein is CASSLLAGDNIQYF. The rearrangement links TRBV27 to TRBJ2-4, with 10 nucleotides matching TRBD2. This CDR3 region has 14 residues. Per the germline V gene, CDR1 is MNHEY and CDR2 is SMNVEV (reference sequence). The junction had 3 bases not matched to a gene; V was cut back by 3 bases and J by 7 bases.

The chain links TRBV15 to TRBJ2-7; 9 bases line up with TRBD1. This CDR3 has 21 amino acids. Trimming removed 4 bases from V and 3 bases from J; junction bases left unmatched: 25. Germline-derived CDR1 and CDR2 are LNHNV and YYDKDF (reference sequence). This chain's CDR3 is CATSTTPGQGIGAVINYEQYF. The CDR3 nucleotides read TGTGCCACCAGCACAACTCCGGGACAGGGTATCGGAGCGGTCATCAACTACGAGCAGTACTTC.

This rearrangement joins TRBV28 to TRBJ1-5, with TRBD1 identical over 8 bases. Germline-derived CDR1 and CDR2 are MDHEN and SYDVKM. V gave up 7 bases and J gave up 7 bases; unmatched junction bases: 12. This CDR3 is 15 amino acids long. The CDR3: CASNPRGAGGQPQHF. The CDR3 bases are TGTGCCAGCAACCCCCGGGGGGCAGGGGGCCAGCCCCAGCATTTT.

The CDR3 region is CASSLGSAYYGYTF. CDR3 DNA: TGTGCCAGCAGCTTGGGTTCAGCTTATTATGGCTACACCTTC. The rearrangement uses TRBV5-4 and TRBJ1-2; D unresolved. The germline V and J ends were trimmed by 0 bases and 5 bases, with 11 bases remaining between them. This CDR3 region has 14 residues. The V gene's germline CDR1 is SGHNT and CDR2 YYREEE (reference sequence).

The J gene is TRBJ1-2, the V gene TRBV5-5, with unresolved D. Trimming shortened V by 1 base and J by 4 bases, and 5 bases separated the two germline ends. The CDR3 extends over 12 amino acids. Germline assignment: CDR1 SGHKS and CDR2 YYEKEE (reference sequence). CDR3 region: CASSLNSYGYTF. As DNA, the CDR3 is TGTGCCAGCAGCTTGAACAGCTATGGCTACACCTTC.

The chain uses TRBV5-3 and TRBJ1-1; D is possibly TRBD1 (5 bases). TRBV5-3 falls under the ORF class, with uncertain function. V gave up 4 bases and J gave up 0 bases, with 13 bases separating them. This CDR3 region has 15 residues. CDR3 protein: CARSARGELNTEAFF. The DNA of the CDR3 is TGTGCCAGAAGCGCCCGGGGGGAGCTGAACACTGAAGCTTTCTTT.

The rearrangement joins TRBV7-9 to TRBJ2-5; D possibly matches TRBD1 or TRBD2 (5 bases each). The CDR3 is made up of 15 amino acids. Germline V lookup: CDR1 SEHNR, CDR2 FQNEAQ (reference sequence). With 5 bases removed from V and 2 bases from J, the gap between germline ends came to 15 bases. The CDR3 loop reads CASSRGFSAQETQYF. The CDR3 nucleotides read TGTGCCAGCAGCCGGGGCTTCTCTGCTCAAGAGACCCAGTACTTC.

In DNA, the CDR3 is TGTGCCAGCAGTCCGGTCCACTCTAGCACAGATACGCAGTATTTT. Encoded protein: CASSPVHSSTDTQYF. The chain is built from TRBV6-6 and TRBJ2-3, with D unclear. The CDR3 contains 15 residues. Trimming pared 5 bases from V and 0 bases from J, leaving 12 bases between. CDR1 and CDR2 (germline): MNHNY, SVGAGI (reference sequence).

The V call is TRBV20-1, the J call TRBJ2-1, with a weak D call TRBD2 (5 bases). V shed 0 bases and J shed 15 bases, with 12 bases lying between them. The CDR3 is 11 residues long. Germline CDR1 is DFQATT and CDR2 is SNEGSKA (reference sequence). CDR3 DNA sequence: TGCAGTGCTAGAGATACGGACCGGGGGTTCTTC. It is translated as CSARDTDRGFF.

This rearrangement joins TRBV5-6 to TRBJ2-4, with 7 bases that match TRBD2. Germline V gene sequence: CDR1 SGHDT, CDR2 YYEEEE. This CDR3 spans 15 amino acids. V dropped 5 bases and J dropped 2; count of bases not matched to a gene: 7. The chain's CDR3 is CASSPRELTKNIQYF. The CDR3 DNA is TGTGCCAGCAGTCCGCGGGAGTTGACCAAAAACATTCAGTACTTC.

The rearrangement links TRBV7-8 to TRBJ2-3, with a possible D match to TRBD2 (6 bases). V lost 5 bases and J 5 bases, leaving 20 bases between the germline ends. Germline assignment: CDR1 SGHVS and CDR2 FQNEAQ. The CDR3 totals 16 residues. The CDR3 DNA is TGTGCCAGCAGCAGCCCGTCGGGACTTAGGCTAGATACGCAGTATTTT. This codes for CASSSPSGLRLDTQYF.

The chain combines TRBV20-1 with TRBJ2-7; unclear D gene. V gave up 1 base and J gave up 6 bases, with 7 bases separating them. The CDR3 consists of 11 residues. Germline values: CDR1 DFQATT, CDR2 SNEGSKA (reference sequence). Here the CDR3 reads CSARANPEQYF. In nucleotides, the CDR3 is TGCAGTGCTAGAGCCAATCCCGAGCAGTACTTC.

The rearrangement links TRBV28 to TRBJ2-1, with D tentatively TRBD2 (5 bases). Per germline, CDR1 MDHEN and CDR2 SYDVKM. The CDR3 length is 14 residues. Trimming removed 6 bases from V and 3 bases from J, with 12 bases in between. The chain's CDR3 is CASRGSDFYNEQFF. The CDR3 DNA sequence: TGTGCCAGCAGGGGTAGCGATTTCTACAATGAGCAGTTCTTC.